This entry is about one TCR beta chain. This receptor's antigen is unknown. No quality values exist for individual bases; no much larger clone is one base distant. These data are taken from a study of cytomegalovirus exposure and HLA in healthy donors (dated by TCRdb to about 2017). With regard to the full study: An earlier analysis of around 600 of the donors reported 250 to 350 Gb of sequence data and some 100 million unique TCR beta sequences from about 200 million T cells. Around 320 gigabases of sequencing data and tens of millions of unique TCR sequences were included in an early release covering several hundred HLA-typed donors. Of the 300 to 500 genotyped donors, 75% to 85% were placed in the genetic ancestry cluster associated with self-reported Caucasian donors. The aim of the study was to test whether cataloging public T cell receptors could identify signatures of past pathogen exposure. The study used immunosequencing to profile the T cell repertoires of approximately 640 subjects and linked those repertoires to cytomegalovirus serostatus. Along with the approximately 700-subject first cohort, a separate validation cohort of about 110 different subjects was used. The study combined high-throughput TCR immunosequencing, statistical association of individual TCRs with disease status, and machine learning to predict cytomegalovirus infection status. A later analysis re-examined previously published TCR beta repertoires from just over 650 donors and added high-resolution HLA genotyping to investigate patterns of TCR occurrence. Rather than using new phenotypic data, the later analysis identified candidate immune exposures from TCR beta sequences and from how often those sequences occurred across donors. An earlier analysis of 587 of the donors applied high-throughput TCR beta sequencing to assess whether each TCR beta V gene segment acted as functional or pseudogenic. Donor age, sex, ethnicity and CMV serostatus were collected together with the repertoire data. Genome-wide SNP genotypes for about 60% of the roughly 700 donors were used in a later genetic analysis, which treated that subset as a discovery cohort. All discovery cohort repertoires had been generated on a single sequencing platform. HLA typing covered class I and class II loci at four-digit resolution. Typing coverage differed by locus: A, B, C, DRB1 and DQB1 were typed in roughly 620-630 donors, DQA1 in about 500, DPA1 in 600 to 610, and DPB1 in just under 490. A handful of DR-DQ haplotypes were treated as single units for association and clustering because of strong linkage in the cohort. On average, about 200,000 unique TCR beta nucleotide sequences were sequenced per donor among about 400 genotyped donors of the cohort, with roughly 20% of those sequences being non-productive. The investigation overall reported the following: In a later analysis, several top co-occurrence clusters were reported to appear linked to parvovirus B19, influenza, CMV and Epstein-Barr virus. The cohort was sequenced for TCR beta chains only, and without alpha or paired-chain data the features that could be detected were limited. While some public TCRs were present in many individuals, most TCR sequences turned up only very rarely across donors. A later analysis found that TCR association rates varied across HLA loci, with DRB1 alleles showing the most associated TCRs and HLA-C alleles the fewest. The 87-base-pair reads could not distinguish some IMGT-functional V segments, including TRBV6-2 and TRBV6-3, so those segments were excluded. In a later analysis, HLA-associated TCR beta chains were found to be more clonally expanded and to have lower generation probabilities than equally common non-associated chains. Strong co-occurrence of HLA alleles, especially DR and DQ, made assigning TCR associations to individual alleles difficult. The only immune exposure information available for the cohort was CMV serostatus. A cluster of highly shared sequence variants was judged likely to represent a technical artifact of the sequencing pipeline. Because HLA typing was unavailable for some donors at each locus, only the typed subset was used in association tests. Linkage disequilibrium might explain the correlated functional status among segregating V segments, but an unknown experimental factor could not be excluded. Three of the identified cytomegalovirus-associated TCR beta chains were confirmed in vitro to be specific for cytomegalovirus antigens. The authors suggested that the approach could potentially be extended to other disease states and immunological phenotypes. In a later genetic analysis, fewer N-insertions in productive TCRs were reported among donors in an Asian-associated ancestry cluster than the 666-donor mean. A further reported finding was that TCR beta sequences accurately predicted the HLA-A and HLA-B alleles for most subjects in the first cohort. V-gene and J-gene trimming of TCR beta chains was associated with a missense DCLRE1C variant in a later genetic analysis, and the association was replicated in an independent cohort. Most CMV-associated TCR beta chains appeared to be HLA-restricted in a later analysis, and the HLA associations seemed to be driven largely by CMV exposure. Because counts were too low, more than 15 rarely observed V segments, including chromosome 9 orphons, were left out of the earlier analysis of a few hundred of the donors. An earlier analysis of some 560 of the donors showed that most TCR beta V segments appeared in productive rearrangements either about 90% or about 30% of the time, which broadly matched IMGT annotations. A later analysis associated 15,000 to 20,000 TCR beta sequences with specific HLA alleles at a false discovery rate of 0.05. The presence/absence analyses assumed that sequencing depth was roughly uniform across donors, and that assumption may not be true. A total of some 180 TCR beta chains were listed by the study as associated with cytomegalovirus. The classifier was reported to diagnose cytomegalovirus status with high specificity and sensitivity in both the original cohort and the validation cohort.

The library was generated by the immunoSEQ multiplex PCR assay. The multiplex PCR relied on a mix of 60 forward primers for TCR Vbeta segments and 13 reverse primers for TCR Jbeta segments. The CDR3 region of rearranged TCR beta genes was amplified from genomic DNA by a multiplex PCR assay. The Illumina HiSeq System was used to sequence the amplified TCR beta libraries as 87-base-pair reads. The original methods were these. Across the 600 to 700 repertoires, a later analysis counted 75 million to 90 million unique TCR beta chains, 9 million to 14 million of which were shared by at least two donors. Raw reads were error-corrected and collapsed into unique sequences with a nearest-neighbor algorithm that merged closely related sequences to remove PCR and sequencing errors. Alignment of CDR3 sequences to IMGT reference sequences was used to assign V, D and J gene segments. For a sequence to be retained, a match of at least six nucleotides was required to both a V gene segment and a J gene segment. Rearrangements were classified as productive when the CDR3 lacked stop codons and remained in frame with V and J, and all other rearrangements were classified as non-productive. Following IMGT convention, CDR3 was defined as the stretch from the second conserved V-encoded cysteine up to the conserved J-encoded phenylalanine. The earlier analysis of around 640 of the donors excluded sequences that lacked an unambiguous match to a single V gene segment. In an earlier analysis of approximately 590 of the donors, V segments were called functional above 56.7% productive rearrangements and were called segregating when the between-donor standard deviation exceeded 5%. A statistical classification framework was built to diagnose cytomegalovirus status from the catalog of TCR beta chain sequences. In a later analysis, TCR nucleotide sequences were compared against IMGT/GENE-DB human TR gene sequences so that V and J genes could be assigned. Using the TCRdist pipeline, a later analysis assigned CDR3 sequences along with most-parsimonious VDJ recombination scenarios. In a later analysis, each TCR beta chain was defined by its CDR3 amino acid sequence together with its V-gene family, and reads without a unique V-gene family were excluded. As a way to deal with suspected cross-contamination and a sequencing artifact, a later analysis dropped approximately 570 nucleotide sequences that were highly shared and had low generation probability. In a later analysis, a clonal expansion index for each public chain was calculated from normalized within-repertoire ranks of inferred template counts. A later analysis computed generation probabilities with a VDJ recombination model fitted to out-of-frame rearrangements, and checked the results against IGoR. In a later analysis, TCR-TCR, TCR-HLA and TCR-CMV co-occurrence was scored with hypergeometric tests, and a repertoire-size bias correction was applied to TCR pairs. False discovery rates were estimated in a later analysis by permuting HLA or CMV assignments 20 times. In a later analysis, co-occurring TCRs were grouped with DBSCAN, and TCRdist sequence similarity was added when clustering was performed within HLA-allele-positive subsets. For co-occurrence clustering, repertoires with fewer than 30,000 or more than 120,000 public chains were excluded, along with five or six repertoires with anomalous nucleotide sharing. TCRdb retrieved this table from immuneACCESS and kept in-frame rearrangements only. Not all clones are present; in checked studies, unresolved V genes account for under half, and no reason is known for the remainder. V and J calls plus clone size are reproduced from that table; the DNA served to infer D and trimming. The sample table contains 200,000 to 250,000 clones; only one count was recorded for about 72% of them. Of the sample, 3.8% falls within the top ten clones.

The cohort consisted of approximately 690 healthy bone marrow donors. At the time of sampling, every cohort member was nominally healthy, though immune exposures that went unrecorded were likely present. The donor was CMV seronegative and was included in the group of 352 seronegative cohort members. Each donor provided a peripheral blood sample, and peripheral blood mononuclear cells were used for TCR beta sequencing. The Qiagen DNeasy Blood Extraction Kit was used to extract genomic DNA from the blood cell samples. The CDR3 holds 17 amino acids from the cysteine to the phenylalanine. The entry retains the CDR3 DNA only, 51 bases that are in frame from base 1. From a lookup of the germline V gene, CDR1 and CDR2 are SGDLS and YYNGEE. A distance of 18 bases separates the germline ends of V and J, which lose 1 base and 2 bases respectively.

The rearrangement combines TRBV9 with TRBJ1-2; TRBD1 is perhaps the D gene, given 6 matching bases. The clonotype originates from a male donor in good health and CMV-seronegative. The sequenced sample was PBMCs. Read as DNA, the sequence is TGTGCCAGCAGCGTATCGCCCACATTTAGGGGGAACTATGGCTACACCTTC. Translated, it reads CASSVSPTFRGNYGYTF.